This TCR beta chain was recorded in a study of shared clonotypes between healthy human individuals. Study overall: CD4 naive and memory got three plates each, CD8 naive two, CD8 memory one.

TCRdb keeps only in-frame clones here, not all; method: immunoSEQ multiplex PCR. The profile shows roughly 1,600,000 clones, 98% to 99% of them singletons. General study points: What limited the represented genetic and exposure-history diversity was the small number of donors. Researchers sampled blood only, noting tissue repertoires likely differ.

About this clone: Antigen: not known.

Germline loops: CDR1 WSHSY, CDR2 SAAADI. The CDR3 covers 16 residues. Trimming took 6 bases from V and 6 from J; bases not matched to a gene: 14. Recent acute infections and vaccinations were absent in the healthy HIV-negative adult donors. The chain employs TRBV10-2 and TRBJ2-1; 7 nucleotides match TRBD2. The sample comprised naive CD4+ T cells sorted from blood. Subset indicated: CD45RA+ positively selected. The clonotype comes from a man aged 25 to 45 in good health. The CDR3: CASSGSGTLLRNEQFF. The CDR3, as DNA: TGCGCCAGCAGCGGGAGCGGGACTTTACTTCGCAATGAGCAGTTCTTC.